A single sample gave rise to the 23 T cell receptor beta chains below, sequenced in a study of blood T cell repertoires in COVID-19. The table came from immunoSEQ multiplex PCR; TCRdb's copy has only in-frame clones and leaves some out. The sample holds about 120,000 clones, approximately 86% seen once. The sample was peripheral blood. The receptors shown here come from a woman in her forties or fifties with active or convalescent COVID-19.

The chain is built from TRBV5-3 and TRBJ2-7; 7 bases fit TRBD2. TRBV5-3 is an ORF for which the function is uncertain. V was clipped by 3 bases and J by 3 bases; unmatched bases: 9. The CDR3 is made up of 15 amino acids. The CDR3 region has the DNA TGTGCCAGAAGCTATGGGCTAGCGGTTTACTACGAGCAGTACTTC. It encodes CARSYGLAVYYEQYF.

This sequence joins TRBV5-1 and TRBJ2-3; 7 bases agree with TRBD1. The V and J ends lost 4 bases and 4 bases, in that order; junction bases with no gene match: 3. Per germline, CDR1 SGHRS and CDR2 YFSETQ. CDR3 length: 13 residues. The CDR3, as DNA: TGCGCCAGCAGCCAGACAGGGTCAGATACGCAGTATTTT. Translation: CASSQTGSDTQYF.

The gene calls are TRBV28 and TRBJ1-6; unclear D gene. The CDR3 contains 15 residues. CDR1 is MDHEN, CDR2 SYDVKM, per germline. Trimming left V 2 bases short and J 7 bases short, with 12 bases between. The CDR3 spells CASSLHPGKNSPLHF. CDR3 sequence (DNA): TGTGCCAGCAGTTTACATCCGGGGAAAAATTCACCCCTCCACTTT.

This clone was detected a few times. V gene TRBV10-3 combines with J gene TRBJ2-5, with a tentative D call TRBD1 (6 bases). Germline values: CDR1 ENHRY, CDR2 SYGVKD. V was clipped by 10 bases and J by 5 bases, with 14 bases between them. There are 12 residues in the CDR3. CDR3 residues: CATMDSEETQYF. The CDR3 region has the DNA TGTGCCACCATGGACAGTGAGGAGACCCAGTACTTC.

The DNA of the CDR3 is TGTGCCAGCAGGCTAGCGGATAGGGGCACAGATACGCAGTATTTT. Translation gives CASRLADRGTDTQYF. The V and J genes are TRBV28 and TRBJ2-3, with TRBD2 matching 7 bases. The CDR3 is made up of 15 amino acids. The V segment lost 6 bases and the J segment 1 base; nucleotides outside the gene matches: 7. Germline-derived CDR1 and CDR2 are MDHEN and SYDVKM.

The chain joins TRBV7-2 to TRBJ2-1, with 11 bases matching TRBD2. The germline gives CDR1 SGHTA, CDR2 FQGNSA. The CDR3 has 16 amino acids. The trim removed 5 bases at V and 4 bases at J, leaving 7 bases unmatched. CDR3 amino acids: CASSPQTSGVYNEQFF. The CDR3 DNA reads TGTGCCAGCAGCCCGCAGACTAGCGGGGTTTACAATGAGCAGTTCTTC.

This clone was seen only a few times. This rearrangement joins TRBV7-2 to TRBJ2-7; D is undetermined. Germline V gene sequence: CDR1 SGHTA, CDR2 FQGNSA. V shed 2 bases and J shed 2 bases, with 10 bases lying between them. The CDR3 is 14 residues long. The CDR3 DNA follows: TGTGCCAGCAGCTTACCTAGTACCCCCTACGAGCAGTACTTC. Protein product: CASSLPSTPYEQYF.

CDR3 nucleotides: TGTGCCAGCAGTGAAGCGAGGCGGGTCCGCAATGAGCAGTTCTTC. Translation: CASSEARRVRNEQFF. V usage is TRBV2 and J usage is TRBJ2-1, with a weak D call TRBD2 (5 bases). The CDR3 has 15 residues. Germline CDR1 is SNHLY and CDR2 is FYNNEI. V was cut by 0 bases and J by 6 bases, with 12 bases left in between.

V is TRBV21-1 and J is TRBJ2-2; the D call in the table, TRBD2, was not verified against the DNA. TRBV21-1 is a pseudogene segment. The CDR3 runs 17 residues. The CDR3 is CASSTLRCSCNTGELFF. The CDR3 region has the DNA TGTGCCAGCAGCACCCTGAGGTGCAGCTGCAACACCGGGGAGCTGTTTTTT.

The chain links TRBV5-1 to TRBJ1-6; the match to TRBD1 covers 9 bases. Unmatched junction bases numbered 4, after V lost 0 bases and J lost 6 bases. There are 16 residues in the CDR3. Germline V gives CDR1 SGHRS, CDR2 YFSETQ. The CDR3 sequence: CASSLGGTGRNSPLHF. The CDR3 bases are TGCGCCAGCAGCTTGGGAGGGACAGGGCGTAATTCACCCCTCCACTTT.

The chain joins TRBV7-2 to TRBJ2-1, with 9 bases identical to TRBD1. There are 15 residues in the CDR3. The germline V gene encodes CDR1 SGHTA and CDR2 FQGNSA. J was trimmed by 5 bases and V by 5 bases; bases with no gene match: 7. CDR3 sequence (DNA): TGTGCCAGCAGCCTGGACAGGGGAGTCAACAATGAGCAGTTCTTC. It translates to CASSLDRGVNNEQFF.

V gene TRBV7-3 combines with J gene TRBJ2-1, with 7 bases matching TRBD2. Germline loops: CDR1 SGHTA, CDR2 FQGTGA. CDR3 length equals 16 residues. The V gene end was trimmed by 2 bases and the J gene end by 7 bases; junction bases not matched to a gene: 11. DNA of the CDR3: TGTGCCAGCAGCTTATTCGGGTCGGGAGGTCAGAATGAGCAGTTCTTC. Amino acid sequence: CASSLFGSGGQNEQFF.

V usage is TRBV28 and J usage is TRBJ2-1, with TRBD2 matching over 14 bases. CDR3 length: 16 residues. Germline V gives CDR1 MDHEN, CDR2 SYDVKM. The junction had 8 bases not matched to a gene; V was cut back by 5 bases and J by 8 bases. DNA for the CDR3: TGTGCCAGCAGTCCCCCGGGACTAGCGGGAGTTGATGAGCAGTTCTTC. Its protein product is CASSPPGLAGVDEQFF.

The rearrangement links TRBV5-4 to TRBJ2-1, with TRBD2 matching over 8 bases. The CDR3 length is 14 residues. With 3 bases clipped from V and 10 bases from J, the junction kept 9 bases outside the gene matches. Germline V gives CDR1 SGHNT, CDR2 YYREEE (reference sequence). CDR3 in amino acids: CASSSALAGKEQFF. The DNA of the CDR3 is TGTGCCAGCAGCTCCGCCTTAGCGGGAAAGGAGCAGTTCTTC.

The rearrangement joins TRBV19 to TRBJ2-2, with TRBD1 matching over 8 bases. CDR3 length: 15 amino acids. Germline CDR1 is LNHDA and CDR2 is SQIVND (reference sequence). The V gene end was trimmed by 6 bases and the J gene end by 0 bases; junction bases not matched to a gene: 3. CDR3 sequence reads: CASRSDRANTGELFF. The CDR3 DNA reads as TGTGCCAGTAGATCGGACAGGGCGAACACCGGGGAGCTGTTTTTT.

V and J are TRBV5-6 and TRBJ2-1; no reliable D call. The CDR3 covers 15 residues. The germline V and J ends were trimmed by 1 base and 1 base, with 9 bases remaining between them. From germline, CDR1 is SGHDT and CDR2 YYEEEE. In nucleotides, the CDR3 is TGTGCCAGCAGCTTGAGGCAGACATCCTACAATGAGCAGTTCTTC. Its translation: CASSLRQTSYNEQFF.

The chain links TRBV24-1 to TRBJ2-2, with 9 bases matching TRBD1. Germline V gene lookup returns CDR1 KGHDR and CDR2 SFDVKD. The CDR3 spans 16 residues. With 4 bases clipped from V and 5 bases from J, the junction kept 7 bases outside the gene matches. In nucleotides, the CDR3 is TGTGCCACCAGTGAATCCGGGACAGGGCATACCGGGGAGCTGTTTTTT. Its protein is CATSESGTGHTGELFF.

In this sample, this clone turned up a few times. This chain links TRBV24-1 with TRBJ2-1; 9 bases fit TRBD1. Germline V CDR1 and CDR2: KGHDR, SFDVKD. J was trimmed by 1 base and V by 4 bases; bases with no gene match: 4. There are 16 residues in the CDR3. Here the CDR3 DNA reads TGTGCCACCAGTGAGATGACAGGGGGGTCCTACAATGAGCAGTTCTTC. Translating it yields CATSEMTGGSYNEQFF.

This clone has a single count. V usage is TRBV5-8 and J usage is TRBJ1-2, with D possibly TRBD1 on 5 matching bases. Between the trimmed V and J ends, which lost 4 bases and 4 bases, there was a span of 11 bases. This CDR3 comprises 13 residues. Germline assignment: CDR1 SGHTS and CDR2 YDEGEE. CDR3 protein: CASSPGGGYGYTF. CDR3 DNA: TGTGCCAGCAGCCCGGGGGGGGGCTATGGCTACACCTTC.

This rearrangement joins TRBV6-2 or TRBV6-3 to TRBJ2-5, with D possibly being TRBD2 (6 bases). This CDR3 has 14 residues. Per germline, CDR1 MNHEY and CDR2 SVGEGT. V lost 2 bases and J 2 bases, leaving 9 bases between the germline ends. The CDR3 region has the DNA TGTGCCAGCAGTTACGGCGGGATTCAAGAGACCCAGTACTTC. This gives the protein CASSYGGIQETQYF.

This chain connects TRBV14 to TRBJ1-2; TRBD1 is a possible D gene (5 bases). V gave up 0 bases and J gave up 5 bases, with 13 bases separating them. Germline V gene lookup returns CDR1 SGHDN and CDR2 FVKESK. The CDR3 loop spans 15 amino acids. CDR3 sequence (DNA): TGTGCCAGCAGCCAAGAGAAGGGGCGAGCGTATGGCTACACCTTC. Amino acid sequence: CASSQEKGRAYGYTF.

The chain has TRBV4-3 and TRBJ2-7, with 8 bases aligning to TRBD1. This CDR3 is 15 amino acids long. V gave up 1 base and J gave up 4 bases; unmatched junction bases: 6. CDR1 and CDR2 from the germline V gene are LGHNA and YSLEER. CDR3 coding DNA: TGCGCCAGCAGCCAAGTAAGGACAGGGCCGTACGAGCAGTACTTC. Translating it yields CASSQVRTGPYEQYF.

Concerning this clone itself: Other DNA sequences in this sample translate to the same CDR3. The CDR3 bases are TGTGCCATCAGTGAGTCGACTAGCGGTATATACGAGCAGTACTTC. This sequence encodes CAISESTSGIYEQYF. The gene calls are TRBV10-3 and TRBJ2-7; 9 positions agree with TRBD2. Germline lookup yields CDR1 ENHRY and CDR2 SYGVKD. This CDR3 has 15 residues. Germline trimming cut 0 bases from V and 4 bases from J; bases unmatched to any gene: 4.